One sample yielded the 18 T cell receptor beta chains listed below, sequenced in a study of blood T cell repertoires in COVID-19 (TCRdb year 2020). The library was generated by the immunoSEQ multiplex PCR assay. TCRdb took this table from immuneACCESS and kept in-frame rearrangements with V and J called. Such tables lack part of the clones; where checked against another copy, unresolved V genes explain under half of the gap, and the rest is unexplained. The sample data list approximately 160,000 clones, and approximately 85% of these were observed just once. The top ten clones comprise 7% to 10% of the sample. The material sequenced was peripheral blood. These receptors were collected from a woman aged 55-70 years with COVID-19, enrolled during active disease.

This rearrangement joins TRBV19 to TRBJ1-1; 9 nucleotides line up with TRBD1. This CDR3 spans 14 amino acids. Germline lookup yields CDR1 LNHDA and CDR2 SQIVND (reference sequence). V lost 7 bases and J lost 4; bases outside the gene matches: 7. This chain's CDR3 is CASKTGGRSTEAFF. CDR3 DNA sequence: TGTGCCAGTAAAACAGGGGGCCGGAGCACTGAAGCTTTCTTT.

The V and J genes are TRBV30 and TRBJ2-7; 9 bases map to TRBD1. V was clipped by 5 bases and J by 3 bases; unmatched bases: 14. The germline gives CDR1 GTSNPN, CDR2 SVGIG (reference sequence). This CDR3 has 16 amino acids. CDR3 nucleotides: TGTGCCTGGGGGGACAGGGCTTACCAGTCCAACTACGAGCAGTACGTC. Its translation: CAWGDRAYQSNYEQYV.

The rearrangement links TRBV6-5 to TRBJ1-1; maybe TRBD1 (6 bases). Trimming stripped 5 bases from V and 0 bases from J, with 13 bases between. The germline CDR1 and CDR2 sequences are MNHEY and SVGAGI. The CDR3 totals 15 residues. CDR3 sequence: CASSPDTGLNTEAFF. The DNA of the CDR3 is TGTGCCAGCAGTCCCGATACAGGGTTGAACACTGAAGCTTTCTTT.

The chain has TRBV6-5 and TRBJ2-2; maybe TRBD1 (6 bases). The CDR3 has 14 residues. Germline V gene data show CDR1 as MNHEY and CDR2 as SVGAGI. V lost 6 bases, J lost 3 bases, and 11 bases lay in between. The chain's CDR3 is CASRRDMDTGELFF. CDR3 DNA sequence: TGTGCCAGCAGAAGGGACATGGACACCGGGGAGCTGTTTTTT.

This clone was seen at least ten times. CDR3 loop: CASSMDRGSGTEAFF. CDR3 DNA: TGTGCCAGCAGCATGGACAGGGGTTCGGGCACTGAAGCTTTCTTT. This chain connects TRBV7-2 to TRBJ1-1; TRBD1 agrees at 9 bases. This CDR3 is 15 amino acids long. In germline, CDR1 is SGHTA, CDR2 FQGNSA. The J segment lost 4 bases and the V segment lost 5 bases, leaving 8 bases of the junction unmatched.

The CDR3 DNA reads as TGTGCCAGCAGCGCACAGGGGCTGGGGGACACTGAAGCTTTCTTT. It specifies CASSAQGLGDTEAFF. The chain carries TRBV7-3 and TRBJ1-1; TRBD1 matches at 7 bases. Trimming at V came to 5 bases and at J to 3 bases, leaving 9 bases not matched to a gene. The germline gives CDR1 SGHTA, CDR2 FQGTGA. This CDR3 contains 15 residues.

The V gene is TRBV19, the J gene TRBJ1-6, with D possibly TRBD1 on 6 matching bases. The V gene's germline CDR1 is LNHDA and CDR2 SQIVND (reference sequence). This CDR3 is built from 15 residues. V lost 6 bases to trimming and J lost 5 bases, with 14 bases between them. CDR3 amino acids: CASRGSGHHNSPLHF. The CDR3 region has the DNA TGTGCCAGTAGGGGTTCGGGACACCATAATTCACCCCTCCACTTT.

V usage is TRBV27 and J usage is TRBJ2-3, with D uncertain. The CDR3 loop spans 15 amino acids. Germline V CDR1 and CDR2: MNHEY, SMNVEV (reference sequence). The V gene lost 6 bases and the J gene lost 6 bases, with 19 bases spanning the gap. The chain's CDR3 is CASRPAGLGWDTQYF. CDR3 nucleotides: TGTGCCAGCAGGCCAGCCGGGTTGGGTTGGGATACGCAGTATTTT.

The gene calls are TRBV7-2 and TRBJ2-7; tentatively, D is TRBD2 (5 bases). CDR1 is SGHTA, CDR2 FQGNSA, per germline. The CDR3 spans 15 residues. The germline V and J ends were trimmed by 1 base and 2 bases, with 12 bases remaining between them. The CDR3 here is CASSLGGEGPYEQYV. The DNA for the CDR3 is TGTGCCAGCAGCTTAGGAGGTGAGGGCCCCTACGAGCAGTACGTC.

J is TRBJ1-5 and V is TRBV6-5; D ambiguous. Germline V gene data show CDR1 as MNHEY and CDR2 as SVGAGI. CDR3 length equals 15 residues. V lost 6 bases, J lost 3 bases, and 15 bases lay in between. In nucleotides, the CDR3 is TGTGCCAGCAGGACTATCCGGGGTAACAATCAGCCCCAGCATTTT. Protein product: CASRTIRGNNQPQHF.

This chain links TRBV6-5 with TRBJ1-1; D gene unclear. Deletions cut 7 bases from V and 8 bases from J, with 11 bases between. Germline CDR1 and CDR2: MNHEY and SVGAGI. The CDR3 is 11 amino acids. CDR3 sequence reads: CASTSGGEAFF. The CDR3 DNA is TGTGCCAGCACAAGCGGAGGGGAAGCTTTCTTT.

This clone appeared once. The chain couples TRBV3-1 (or the pseudogene TRBV3-2) to TRBJ2-6, with a tentative D call TRBD2 (6 bases). The CDR3 loop spans 14 amino acids. Germline-derived CDR1 and CDR2 are LGHDT and YNNKEL (reference sequence). Between the trimmed V and J ends, which lost 6 bases and 4 bases, there was a span of 10 bases. The CDR3: CASSRGSGANVLTF. The CDR3 coding sequence is TGTGCCAGCAGTCGGGGGTCCGGGGCCAACGTCCTGACTTTC.

In nucleotides, the CDR3 is TGTGCCAGCAGCGCGACAGTGAACACTGAAGCTTTCTTT. Translated, it gives CASSATVNTEAFF. This sequence joins TRBV9 and TRBJ1-1, with a possible D match to TRBD1 (5 bases). The CDR3 length is 13 residues. Germline CDR1 and CDR2: SGDLS and YYNGEE. The V end was cut by 3 bases, the J end by 0 bases, with 6 bases between.

The chain couples TRBV19 to TRBJ2-1; TRBD1 matches 10 bases. V shed 5 bases, J shed 8 bases, and the junction held 6 bases outside the gene matches. This CDR3 spans 14 amino acids. Germline CDR1 reads LNHDA; CDR2 reads SQIVND (reference sequence). In DNA, the CDR3 is TGTGCCAGTAGTCCGGGACAGGGGCGGCATGAGCAGTTCTTC. Its translation: CASSPGQGRHEQFF. The variable domain in full, completed from reference TRBV19 and TRBJ2-1, reads DGGITQSPKYLFRKEGQNVTLSCEQNLNHDAMYWYRQDPGQGLRLIYYSQIVNDFQKGDIAEGYSVSREKKESFPLTVTSAQKNPTAFYLCASSPGQGRHEQFFGPGTRLTVL.

The chain combines TRBV7-9 with TRBJ2-7, with TRBD2 matching over 7 bases. Looked up from germline, CDR1 is SEHNR and CDR2 is FQNEAQ (reference sequence). Trimming at V came to 0 bases and at J to 5 bases, leaving 4 bases not matched to a gene. This CDR3 comprises 14 residues. CDR3 sequence (DNA): TGTGCCAGCAGCTTAGCGCGGGCGGGAGACGAGCAGTACTTC. This encodes CASSLARAGDEQYF.

In its sample, this clone was seen once. The rearrangement joins TRBV9 to TRBJ1-3; D call uncertain. Per germline, CDR1 SGDLS and CDR2 YYNGEE. Trimming left V 4 bases short and J 7 bases short, with 9 bases between. The CDR3 is 12 amino acids. The DNA for the CDR3 is TGTGCCAGCAGCTCCCGGCGGAACACCATATATTTT. As protein: CASSSRRNTIYF.

The rearrangement links TRBV29-1 to TRBJ1-1, with 10 bases that match TRBD1. The CDR3 sequence is 14 residues long. Germline V lookup: CDR1 SQVTM, CDR2 ANQGSEA. With V trimmed by 6 bases and J by 0 bases, 4 bases remained unmatched. As DNA, the CDR3 is TGCAGCGTGTGGGACAGGGGCATGAACACTGAAGCTTTCTTT. Its translation is CSVWDRGMNTEAFF.

The chain couples TRBV5-1 to TRBJ2-5; TRBD2 matches 9 bases. V was pared by 2 bases and J by 5 bases, with 4 bases of the junction left unmatched. Germline values: CDR1 SGHRS, CDR2 YFSETQ. The CDR3 has 14 residues. The CDR3 nucleotides are TGCGCCAGCAGCTTAGCGGGAGGAGCGGAGACCCAGTACTTC. It codes for CASSLAGGAETQYF.